What follows is one T cell receptor (beta chain) and its context. Its antigen is as yet unknown. Sequence at one end of the junction differs from germline and may be a read error. Researchers prepared the TCRbeta library using unique molecular identifiers, the study reports. TCRdb independently ran MiXCR on the PCR reads; one entry per CDR3 protein. The profile shows roughly 350,000 distinct CDR3 sequences, 15% to 20% of them singletons. In germline, CDR1 is MNHNS, CDR2 SASEGT. This CDR3 spans 14 amino acids. The data originate from a study of T-cell reconstitution after alpha-beta-depleted transplantation in children. Study-wide findings and caveats: Recipient T cells and thymic progenitors that survived gave rise to the high TCRbeta diversity observed at day 60 in some patients. T-cell counts and diversity were attributed mostly to newly produced T cells one year after transplant. Several hundred expanded graft clones reportedly gave rise to the alpha-beta T cells present about two months after transplant.

The rearrangement uses TRBV6-1 and TRBJ2-1, with D possibly TRBD2 on 6 matching bases. The sample consisted of PBMCs, mostly from graft donor cells, taken 360 days after TCRalphabeta/CD19-depleted stem cell transplant. The TCR originated in a male patient aged 2-9 years who had a stem cell transplant for acute lymphoblastic leukemia, so the T cells may come from the graft donor. CDR3: CASKVAESYKEQFF. In nucleotides, the CDR3 is TGTGCCAGCAAGGTAGCGGAGTCCTACAAAGAGCAGTTCTTC.